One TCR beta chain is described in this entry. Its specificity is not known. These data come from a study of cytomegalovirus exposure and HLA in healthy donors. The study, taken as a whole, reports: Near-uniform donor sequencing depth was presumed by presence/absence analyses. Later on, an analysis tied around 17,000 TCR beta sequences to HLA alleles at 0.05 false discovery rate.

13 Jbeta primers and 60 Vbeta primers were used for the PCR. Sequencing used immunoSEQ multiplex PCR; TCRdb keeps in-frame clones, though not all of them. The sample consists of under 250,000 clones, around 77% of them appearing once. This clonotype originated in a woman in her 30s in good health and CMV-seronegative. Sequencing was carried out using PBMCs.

Written as DNA, the CDR3 is TGCGCCAGCAGCCTGGGGACTAGCGGGAGTCTGGGGGTAGAGACCCAGTACTTC. Protein sequence: CASSLGTSGSLGVETQYF. This chain links TRBV5-1 with TRBJ2-5; 14 nucleotides line up with TRBD2. Trimming removed 4 bases from V and 4 bases from J; junction bases left unmatched: 12. There are 18 residues in the CDR3. Germline V gives CDR1 SGHRS, CDR2 YFSETQ.